A selection of T cell receptor beta chains follows, all from one sample in a study of breast tumors, draining lymph nodes, adjacent tissues. A single record per CDR3 protein comes from TCRdb applying MiXCR to the multiplex PCR reads. The table has 200,000 to 300,000 distinct CDR3 sequences, 30% seen once. Source material: axillary lymph node tissue. These receptors were collected from a female donor with breast cancer. Some clones in this sample may be carry-over from other donors' samples. The conserved cysteine and the conserved F or W are not part of the CDR3 here. Where a row states a size, it is once, few, many or the class of an expanded clone; other rows omit it.

j_gene | abundance | v_gene | CDR3aa
TRBJ2-3 | many | TRBV5-8 | ASSGGRVADTQY
TRBJ1-1 | NA | TRBV6-1 | ASRLEPMNTEAF
TRBJ2-1 | NA | TRBV11-2 | ASSLAGIAYNEQF
TRBJ2-5 | NA | TRBV7-6 | ASGRASGEETQY
TRBJ2-1 | NA | TRBV5-1 | ASSLGPEVAPEQF
TRBJ1-6 | NA | TRBV6-4 | ASSDPDRANSPLH
TRBJ1-2 | few | TRBV6-2/TRBV6-3 | ASTHPDRGIYVGDYGYT
TRBJ1-2 | many | TRBV30 | AWGQAYGYT
TRBJ2-5 | many | TRBV6-1 | ASSARQGGYQETQY
TRBJ2-6 | many | TRBV9 | ASTPAPGANVLT
TRBJ2-5 | NA | TRBV4-1 | ASGLAGAETQY
TRBJ2-7 | NA | TRBV15 | ATSSEFPGLAGGRYEQY
TRBJ1-1 | NA | TRBV6-5 | ASSYGGYTEAF
TRBJ2-5 | NA | TRBV6-1 | ASRPPGLAGETQY
TRBJ2-2 | many | TRBV5-8 | ASSLAFADTGELF
TRBJ1-1 | NA | TRBV7-3 | ASSPPDRATEAF
TRBJ2-3 | many | TRBV6-4 | ASSDSPSTDTQY
TRBJ1-4 | many | TRBV28 | ATRGTAEKLF
TRBJ2-2 | many | TRBV7-3 | ASSPQILANIANTGELF
TRBJ2-7 | few | TRBV9 | ASSVGAGLARSSEQY
TRBJ2-5 | NA | TRBV10-1 | ACSSGVQATQY
TRBJ1-5 | few | TRBV28 | ASRTGDQPQH
TRBJ2-1 | many | TRBV20-1 | SARDPREGFEQF
TRBJ2-1 | few | TRBV28 | ASRDLGEQF
TRBJ2-5 | NA | TRBV3-2 | ASSRWDRGQETQY
TRBJ2-1 | many | TRBV9 | ASSVVSTTNEQF
TRBJ1-3 | NA | TRBV5-1 | ASSLSGPVGSGNTIY